The T cell receptor beta chain under discussion was sequenced for a study of T cells in Graves' hyperthyroidism and ophthalmopathy (dated by TCRdb to between 2018 and 2021). About the full investigation: Peripheral blood was collected at initial diagnosis, before any treatment. To identify distinguishing TCR V-J signatures, a discovery cohort of around 98 patients was used, comprising 40 to 45 with Graves' ophthalmopathy and 57 with stable Graves' hyperthyroidism. Prospective prediction of ophthalmopathy was tested in an independent validation cohort of approximately 19 hyperthyroidism patients and some 17 patients who later progressed to ophthalmopathy. For training and testing, the 100 or so patients in the discovery cohort were randomly divided in a 7:3 ratio. In addition, the study compared T-cell repertoires in thyroid tissue and in blood from five or six Graves' hyperthyroidism patients. After blood sampling, hyperthyroidism patients were treated with methimazole at a starting dose of 30 mg daily, and ophthalmopathy patients were treated with high-dose intravenous methylprednisolone. The paper describes TCR Vbeta CDR3 sequencing of 140 or so peripheral blood samples, made up of about 40 ophthalmopathy patients, around 73 hyperthyroidism patients and roughly 17 progressor patients. Broad study findings and their caveats: In validation, the model predicted progression to ophthalmopathy a median of around 6.5 months before onset, with approximately 71% sensitivity and just under 75% specificity. Ophthalmopathy was separated from stable hyperthyroidism by a 13 V-J signature model, with approximately 85% sensitivity and roughly 81% specificity obtained in cross-validation and 80%/75% obtained in testing. Most expanded thyroid clonotypes (frequency above 0.001) were also found in blood, which suggests that blood repertoires may mirror thyroid immune responses. Sample size was not statistically predetermined, and investigators were not blinded to group allocation.

In the ophthalmopathy patients, disease was moderately to severely active, with a Clinical Activity Score of 3 or more, a NOSPECS grade of 4 or more, and a duration of less than 3 months. Exclusion was applied to patients with uncontrolled infections, other autoimmune diseases, pregnancy or lactation. Diagnoses relied on clinical symptoms, serum thyroxine and TRAb, thyroid ultrasound and orbital computed tomography. PBMCs were separated from approximately 9.9 ml of fresh peripheral blood using Ficoll-Paque density gradient centrifugation. Total RNA was extracted using Trizol reagent, and RNA quality was assessed on an Agilent 2100 Bioanalyzer. Concerning this clonotype: Its antigen specificity is not known. One base away there is no much larger clone; base qualities are not given.

The CDR3, from cysteine to phenylalanine, totals 15 residues. CDR3 DNA only is kept here, 45 bases in frame from base 1. CDR1 and CDR2, per the germline V gene (reference sequence), are GTSNPN and SVGIG. For this chain, trimming is 3 bases at the V end and 7 bases at the J end, and the number of junction bases without a gene match is 10. The TCR beta CDR3 regions were amplified from the RNA transcripts. For the first round of RT-PCR on the TCR CDR3, the HTBI primer set was used together with the Qiagen OneStep RT-PCR kit. The libraries were constructed in a second round of multiplex PCR and then size-selected and purified. Libraries were sequenced paired-end with 100 bp reads on an Illumina HiSeq2000. Concerning the study's data processing: Raw data were processed with SOAPnuke, discarding reads with adapters, uncalled bases, mean Phred below 15, or no exact constant-primer or identifier match. High-quality paired reads were merged with COPE v1.2.5, and unique nucleotide sequences were defined as clonotypes. MiTCR v1.1 was used to align clonotypes to the IMGT TRBV, TRBD and TRBJ reference segments. Only V-J combinations with frequency above 0.0001, covering about 99% of repertoires, were analysed. The TCS score was defined as F50 (clonal expansion) divided by E x V (chaos), with BLOSUM62-based TCRdist calculated between CDR3 peptides within each V-J. Welch's t-statistics and random forest reduced several hundred V-J features to roughly 13, which were used in a naive Bayes classifier (R e1071). Using fastp at Q25 and MiXCR, TCRdb reprocessed the public reads and kept productive beta chains. Every distinct CDR3 protein forms one entry, paired with its most common genes and DNA. The V and J calls here are based on TCRdb, not the publication. Here the sample has 330,000 or so distinct CDR3 sequences; approximately 18% occur a single time. Approximately 35% of the sample comes from the top ten.

The chain uses TRBV30 and TRBJ2-1, with 9 middle bases fitting TRBD2. The sequenced sample was blood. The origin of this receptor is a man in his fifties or sixties with Graves' ophthalmopathy. The sequenced DNA: TGTGCCTGGAGCGCTTGGCGGGGGGGAAGAAATGAGCAGTTCTTC. It encodes CAWSAWRGGRNEQFF.